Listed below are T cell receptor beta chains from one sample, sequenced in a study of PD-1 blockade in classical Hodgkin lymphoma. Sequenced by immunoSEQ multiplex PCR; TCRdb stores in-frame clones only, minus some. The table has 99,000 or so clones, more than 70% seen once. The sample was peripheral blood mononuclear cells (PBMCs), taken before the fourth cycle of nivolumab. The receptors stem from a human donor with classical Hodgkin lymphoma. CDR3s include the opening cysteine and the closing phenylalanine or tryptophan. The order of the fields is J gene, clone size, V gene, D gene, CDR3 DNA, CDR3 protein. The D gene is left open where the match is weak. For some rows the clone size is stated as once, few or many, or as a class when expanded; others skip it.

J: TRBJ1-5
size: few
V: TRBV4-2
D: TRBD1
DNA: TGTGCCAGCAGCCCAGTACAGGGGGGCCAGCCCCAGCATTTT
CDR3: CASSPVQGGQPQHF

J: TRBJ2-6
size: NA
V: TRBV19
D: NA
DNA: TGTGCCAGTAGTATGGCGGGGGCACCGTCCTCTGGGGCCAACGTCCTGACTTTC
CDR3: CASSMAGAPSSGANVLTF

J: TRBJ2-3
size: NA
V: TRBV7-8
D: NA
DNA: TGTGCCAGCAGCTTAGTGGGACGGGGAAGGGCAGATACGCAGTATTTT
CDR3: CASSLVGRGRADTQYF

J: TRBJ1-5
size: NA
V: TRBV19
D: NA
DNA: TGTGCCAGTAGTAAGGACGGTGGGTATCAGCCCCAGCATTTT
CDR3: CASSKDGGYQPQHF

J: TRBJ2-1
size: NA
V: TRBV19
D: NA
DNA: TGTGCCAGTAGTATAGACAGCTACTCCTACAATGAGCAGTTCTTC
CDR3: CASSIDSYSYNEQFF

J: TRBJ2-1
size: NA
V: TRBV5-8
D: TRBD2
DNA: TGTGCCAGCAGCCGCGGGAGTTGGGGCTGGGATGAGCAGTTCTTC
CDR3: CASSRGSWGWDEQFF

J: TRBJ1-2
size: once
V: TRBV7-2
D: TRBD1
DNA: TGTGCCAGCAGCACCGACAGGGGCTATGGCTACACCTTC
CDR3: CASSTDRGYGYTF

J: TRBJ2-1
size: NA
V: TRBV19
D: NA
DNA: TGTGCCAGTAGTCCTCTCCGGGAGAGCTTACACAATGAGCAGTTCTTC
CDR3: CASSPLRESLHNEQFF

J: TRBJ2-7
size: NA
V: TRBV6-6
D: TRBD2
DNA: TGTGCCAGCAGGGAGACTAGCGGGAGGACTTCCTACGAGCAGTACTTC
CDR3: CASRETSGRTSYEQYF

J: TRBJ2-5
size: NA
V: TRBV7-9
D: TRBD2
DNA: TGTGCCAGCAGCTTAGCATCGGGAGGCCAAGAGACCCAGTACTTC
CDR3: CASSLASGGQETQYF

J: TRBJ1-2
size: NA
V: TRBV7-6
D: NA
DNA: TGTGCCAGCAGCTTAGGGCAGGGTCGCGGCTACACCTTC
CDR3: CASSLGQGRGYTF

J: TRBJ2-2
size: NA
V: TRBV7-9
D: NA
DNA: TGTGCCAGCAGCTTAGGGGATACGAACACCGGGGAGCTGTTTTTT
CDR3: CASSLGDTNTGELFF

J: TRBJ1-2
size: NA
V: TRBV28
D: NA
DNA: TGTGCCAGCAGTGGACAGCCGGCCCGGGGCTACACCTTC
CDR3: CASSGQPARGYTF

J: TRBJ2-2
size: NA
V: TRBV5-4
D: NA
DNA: TGTGCCGGGCGGAGGGAAGCGAGTACCGGGGAGCTGTTTTTT
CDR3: CAGRREASTGELFF

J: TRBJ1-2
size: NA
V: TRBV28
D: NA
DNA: TGTGCCAGCAGTTTAGTAGCAGGCATTGTCTATGGCTACACCTTC
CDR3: CASSLVAGIVYGYTF

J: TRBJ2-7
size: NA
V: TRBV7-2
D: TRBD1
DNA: TGTGCCAGCAGCAAACAGACGGCAGGGGGCGTCGAGTACGAGCAGTACTTC
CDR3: CASSKQTAGGVEYEQYF

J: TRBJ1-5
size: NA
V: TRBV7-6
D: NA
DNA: TGTGCCAGCAGCCGAGGGTATAGCAATCAGCCCCAGCATTTT
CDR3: CASSRGYSNQPQHF

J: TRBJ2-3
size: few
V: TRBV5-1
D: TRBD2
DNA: TGCGCCAGCAGCTTAGGGAGGCTAGCGGGAGGTCCCGGAGATACGCAGTATTTT
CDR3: CASSLGRLAGGPGDTQYF

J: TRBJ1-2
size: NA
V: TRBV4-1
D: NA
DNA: TGCGCCAGCAGCCAAGGTAACAGGGGCTACACCTTC
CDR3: CASSQGNRGYTF

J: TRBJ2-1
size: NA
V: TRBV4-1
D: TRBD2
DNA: TGCGCCAGCAGCCACTGGAGACTAGCTACTCCACACAATGAGCAGTTCTTC
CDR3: CASSHWRLATPHNEQFF

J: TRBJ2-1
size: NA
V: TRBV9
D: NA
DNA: TGTGCCAGCAGCGTAGGGCAGGGCTCCTACAATGAGCAGTTCTTC
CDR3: CASSVGQGSYNEQFF

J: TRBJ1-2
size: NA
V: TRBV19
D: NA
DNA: TGTGCCAGTAGTATTGTGGGGCCCGGGGACACGGGACCGTCTGACTATGGCTACACCTTC
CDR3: CASSIVGPGDTGPSDYGYTF